The next 10 T cell receptor beta chains were all read from a single sample in a study of blood T cell repertoires in COVID-19. Using immunoSEQ multiplex PCR, the repertoire was profiled, and TCRdb retains in-frame clones only, with some absent. The sample includes roughly 360,000 clones, less than 90% seen only once; the top ten take roughly 5.1%. Sequenced: PBMCs or T cells enriched from blood (not recorded which). These TCRs come from a woman aged 50 to 60 who had recovered from COVID-19.

This rearrangement joins TRBV7-2 to TRBJ2-5, with TRBD1 matching 7 bases. V shed 3 bases and J 2 bases; nucleotides not matched to a gene: 3. The CDR3 spans 14 residues. Germline CDR1 and CDR2: SGHTA and FQGNSA. The CDR3 loop reads CASSFQTGQETQYF. In nucleotides, the CDR3 is TGTGCCAGCAGCTTCCAGACAGGGCAAGAGACCCAGTACTTC.

The J gene is TRBJ2-4, the V gene TRBV18, with TRBD2 as a possible D gene (5 bases). This CDR3 has 13 amino acids. Deletions cut 3 bases from V and 5 bases from J, with 8 bases between. The germline gives CDR1 KGHSH, CDR2 LQKENI. The CDR3 loop reads CASSPGKENIQYF. CDR3 DNA sequence: TGTGCCAGCTCACCCGGGAAGGAAAACATTCAGTACTTC.

Only a few counts were recorded for this clone. The genes are TRBV27 and TRBJ1-2, with D possibly matching TRBD1 (6 bases). The germline gives CDR1 MNHEY, CDR2 SMNVEV (reference sequence). Trimming left V 7 bases short and J 2 bases short, with 20 bases between. The CDR3 runs 16 residues. The CDR3 loop reads CASTRSGGGKNYGYTF. The CDR3 bases are TGTGCCAGCACCCGTTCTGGGGGGGGCAAGAACTATGGCTACACCTTC.

The CDR3 here is CASSLARGSTEAFF. In DNA, the CDR3 is TGTGCCAGCAGCTTAGCGCGGGGGAGCACTGAAGCTTTCTTT. The chain couples TRBV7-2 to TRBJ1-1, with a possible D match to TRBD1 (5 bases). V was pared by 0 bases and J by 4 bases, with 9 bases between. The V gene's germline CDR1 is SGHTA and CDR2 FQGNSA. The CDR3 has 14 residues.

This clone was seen more than once but under ten times. This rearrangement joins TRBV2 to TRBJ2-3; 12 nucleotides agree with TRBD2. The germline gives CDR1 SNHLY, CDR2 FYNNEI. Germline trimming cut 2 bases from V and 5 bases from J; bases unmatched to any gene: 5. The length of the CDR3 is 16 residues. CDR3: CASSEPLAGGRDTQYF. For the CDR3, the DNA is TGTGCCAGCAGTGAACCTCTAGCGGGGGGGCGAGATACGCAGTATTTT.

V is TRBV19 and J is TRBJ1-5; D is perhaps TRBD1 (5 bases). CDR1 is LNHDA, CDR2 SQIVND, per germline (reference sequence). The CDR3 sequence is 14 residues long. V lost 5 bases, J lost 11 bases, and 19 bases lay in between. The CDR3 reads CASSPPQVRGTQHF. The CDR3, as DNA: TGTGCCAGTAGTCCCCCCCAGGTCCGGGGGACCCAGCATTTT.

The rearrangement joins TRBV7-2 to TRBJ1-2; 9 nucleotides align to TRBD1. CDR3 length: 15 residues. The germline CDR1 and CDR2 sequences are SGHTA and FQGNSA. V lost 5 bases, J lost 5 bases, and 9 bases stayed unmatched. CDR3 nucleotide sequence: TGTGCCAGCAGCATCAGACAGGGGGTACGTTATGGCTACACCTTC. This encodes CASSIRQGVRYGYTF.

This sequence joins TRBV2 and TRBJ1-2; D may be TRBD1 (6 bases). This CDR3 has 11 amino acids. From germline, CDR1 is SNHLY and CDR2 FYNNEI. Trimming removed 9 bases at V and 4 bases at J, with 9 bases between. CDR3 bases: TGTGCCAGACAGGGTACCTATGGCTACACCTTC. Translated, it gives CARQGTYGYTF. Variable domain in full (rest from reference TRBV2 and TRBJ1-2): EPEVTQTPSHQVTQMGQEVILRCVPISNHLYFYWYRQILGQKVEFLVSFYNNEISEKSEIFDDQFSVERPDGSNFTLKIRSTKLEDSAMYFCARQGTYGYTFGSGTRLTVV.

The count of this clone is one. The J gene is TRBJ2-5, the V gene TRBV6-5, with a possible D match to TRBD1 (6 bases). Germline CDR1 is MNHEY and CDR2 is SVGAGI. V was trimmed by 5 bases and J by 4 bases, leaving 11 bases between them. CDR3 length equals 13 residues. The DNA for the CDR3 is TGTGCCAGCAGTACAGGGATTAGAGAGACCCAGTACTTC. Translated, it gives CASSTGIRETQYF.

This sequence joins TRBV7-9 and TRBJ1-2; 7 positions match TRBD1. The germline CDR1 and CDR2 sequences are SEHNR and FQNEAQ (reference sequence). The CDR3 has 13 amino acids. The trim removed 5 bases at V and 8 bases at J, leaving 8 bases unmatched. The CDR3, as DNA: TGTGCCAGCAGCGAAACAGGGGAAGTGGGCTACACCTTC. Its protein is CASSETGEVGYTF.